This T cell receptor beta chain was captured in a study of cytomegalovirus exposure and HLA in healthy donors. Looking at the study overall: Falling in the Caucasian-associated ancestry cluster were less than 85% of about 400 genotyped donors.

The PCR employed 60 Vbeta primers together with 13 Jbeta primers. Sequencing used immunoSEQ multiplex PCR; TCRdb keeps in-frame clones, though not all of them. The sample carries 150,000 to 200,000 clones, about four fifths recorded once. The germline gives CDR1 MDHEN, CDR2 SYDVKM. This CDR3 comprises 15 residues. Between the trimmed V and J ends, which lost 6 bases and 0 bases, there was a span of 15 bases. The sequence came from a middle-aged man in good health and CMV-seropositive. This chain links TRBV28 with TRBJ2-7; TRBD1 might be the D (6 bases). Sequencing was performed on PBMCs. CDR3 residues: CASSTTGQSSYEQYF. The CDR3 DNA sequence: TGTGCCAGCAGCACGACCGGACAGAGCTCCTACGAGCAGTACTTC.